This TCR beta chain was documented in a study of CXCR3-negative and CXCR3-positive naive CD8 T cells. Study-wide points: Compared with CXCR3-negative naive cells, CXCR3-positive naive cells showed more hydrophobic TRB CDR3s. With respect to TRBV-TRBJ usage, naive CXCR3-negative and CXCR3-positive cells were similar; memory differed.

CDR1 KGHSH and CDR2 LQKENI come from the germline V gene. The CDR3 sequence is 14 residues long. The authors prepared UMI-labeled TRB cDNA libraries by 5' RACE. For each CDR3 protein, TCRdb gives one entry from its re-call of the 5' RACE reads, without DNA. This listing includes a few thousand distinct CDR3 sequences. As to this clonotype: The antigen is not known.

The source material was naive CXCR3+ CD8+ T cells from blood. Subset given: CD45RO-CCR7+CD27+CD95- naive CD8+ T cells expressing CXCR3 (TNR3+). This TCR was sampled from a human donor in good health. Some clones in this sample may be carry-over from other donors' samples. The chain employs TRBV18 and TRBJ2-7; without DNA, the TCRdb call of TRBD1 cannot be checked. CDR3 loop: CASSPLDSVDEQYF.